This is a list of T cell receptor beta chains from one sample in a study of blood T cell repertoires in COVID-19. Produced via immunoSEQ multiplex PCR; TCRdb's table is partial and in-frame only. The sample shows approximately 230,000 clones, about 88% of them seen only once. The sample comprised peripheral blood. The source is a woman aged 40 to 50 who had recovered from COVID-19. Each CDR3 is given with its conserved first and last residue. The order of the fields is V gene, J gene, clone size, D gene, CDR3 DNA, CDR3 protein. The D gene is left open where the match is weak. Where a row states a size, it is once, few, many or the class of an expanded clone; other rows omit it.

>TRBV30|TRBJ2-3|NA|NA
TGTGCCTGGAGTGGGACGAGGGCTGGAGCAGATACGCAGTATTTT
CAWSGTRAGADTQYF
>TRBV6-5|TRBJ2-3|NA|NA
TGTGCCAGCAGTTACTCGGAGGGGGGGGCAGATACGCAGTATTTT
CASSYSEGGADTQYF
>TRBV7-9|TRBJ2-1|few|NA
TGTGCCAGCAGCTCCGCGGGGCGGGCCCATAGCTCCTACAATGAGCAGTTCTTC
CASSSAGRAHSSYNEQFF
>TRBV27|TRBJ1-1|NA|NA
TGTGCCAGCAGTTTGGGATCGGGACTCCGAGCTTTCTTT
CASSLGSGLRAFF
>TRBV7-2|TRBJ1-4|NA|NA
TGTGCCAGCAGCCCGGACAGCCTTAATGAAAAACTGTTTTTT
CASSPDSLNEKLFF
>TRBV7-8|TRBJ2-7|NA|NA
TGTGCCAGCAGCTTAGACCGACTAGGCGAGCAGTACTTC
CASSLDRLGEQYF
>TRBV28|TRBJ2-7|NA|NA
TGTGCCAGCAGTTTCCCCAGGGCGATTTCCTACGAGCAGTACTTC
CASSFPRAISYEQYF
>TRBV24-1|TRBJ2-5|once|NA
TGTGCCACCAGTGATTTGGGCGGGAGAGGGGGTAACCAAGAGACCCAGTACTTC
CATSDLGGRGGNQETQYF
>TRBV7-9|TRBJ1-4|few|NA
TGTGCCAGCAGCTTCCGAACGGGGACTGGGGCAACTAATGAAAAACTGTTTTTT
CASSFRTGTGATNEKLFF
>TRBV11-2|TRBJ2-7|NA|TRBD2
TGTGCCAGCAGCCAACCGGGGGGGCTCTACGAGCAGTACTTC
CASSQPGGLYEQYF
>TRBV18|TRBJ1-6|NA|NA
TGTGCCAGCTCACCGACAGTACCCTATTCACCCCTCCACTTT
CASSPTVPYSPLHF
>TRBV18|TRBJ1-1|NA|NA
TGTGCCAGCCTCCTACGGAACACTGAAGCTTTCTTT
CASLLRNTEAFF
>TRBV5-4|TRBJ2-1|NA|TRBD2
TGTGCCAGCTTCCCCTTAATAGCGGGGGGGCATGAGCAGTTCTTC
CASFPLIAGGHEQFF
>TRBV27|TRBJ1-3|NA|TRBD1
TGTGCCAGCAGTCCACAGGGGTTATCCGGAAACACCATATATTTT
CASSPQGLSGNTIYF
>TRBV6-1|TRBJ2-1|NA|TRBD1
TGTGCCAGCAGTCCCAAAAGGGACAGGGAGCAGTTCTTC
CASSPKRDREQFF
>TRBV11-2|TRBJ2-5|NA|TRBD1
TGTGCCAGCAGCCAGACAGGGGCTATAGAGACCCAGTACTTC
CASSQTGAIETQYF
>TRBV19|TRBJ1-2|NA|TRBD1
TGTGCCAGTAAGACAGGGGGCCAGGTAGCTGGCTACACCTTC
CASKTGGQVAGYTF
>TRBV28|TRBJ1-4|NA|TRBD1
TGTGCCAGCAGGGCCCCGGGACAGGGAAATGAAAAACTGTTTTTT
CASRAPGQGNEKLFF
>TRBV28|TRBJ2-7|NA|NA
TGTGCCAGCAGTTTGGGGCAGGGGGGCAAGTACTTC
CASSLGQGGKYF
>TRBV7-2|TRBJ2-2|NA|TRBD2
TGTGCCAGCAGCCGGACCGGGGGGGGCGGGGAGCTGTTTTTT
CASSRTGGGGELFF
>TRBV5-6|TRBJ1-6|NA|NA
TGTGCCAGCAGCTTGATCGGGTCACCCCTCCACTTT
CASSLIGSPLHF
>TRBV4-1|TRBJ1-4|few|NA
TGCGCCAGCAGCCAAGGATACCAGGGGTCTAATGAAAAACTGTTTTTT
CASSQGYQGSNEKLFF
>TRBV28|TRBJ1-4|NA|TRBD1
TGTGCCAGCAGTCCACACCAGGACAGGGGGCCTAATGAAAAACTGTTTTTT
CASSPHQDRGPNEKLFF
>TRBV7-6|TRBJ2-3|NA|TRBD1
TGTGCCAGCAGCAATCGACAGGGGGCTTCCTCTAGCCAACCAGATACGCAGTATTTT
CASSNRQGASSSQPDTQYF
>TRBV11-3|TRBJ2-1|NA|NA
TGTGCCAGCAGCTCGGGTGTGGGGGCGGGTTCCTACAATGAGCAGTTCTTC
CASSSGVGAGSYNEQFF
>TRBV7-9|TRBJ2-3|NA|TRBD2
TGTGCCAGCAGCCAGCGGGGGACTAGCACAGATACGCAGTATTTT
CASSQRGTSTDTQYF
>TRBV18|TRBJ2-3|NA|NA
TGTGCCAGCAATCTCCGGGACTCCTACACAGATACGCAGTATTTT
CASNLRDSYTDTQYF
>TRBV5-1|TRBJ1-5|NA|TRBD1
TGCGCCAGCGGACAGGGGCCCAATCAGCCCCAGCATTTT
CASGQGPNQPQHF
>TRBV5-1|TRBJ1-1|NA|TRBD1
TGCGCCAGCAGCTTGGGGTATAAGTTTGGGACAGACCTACCTGAAGCTTTCTTT
CASSLGYKFGTDLPEAFF
>TRBV4-2|TRBJ2-1|NA|TRBD2
TGTGCCAGCAGCCTTTGGACTAGCGGGAGGGAAAATGAGCAGTTCTTC
CASSLWTSGRENEQFF